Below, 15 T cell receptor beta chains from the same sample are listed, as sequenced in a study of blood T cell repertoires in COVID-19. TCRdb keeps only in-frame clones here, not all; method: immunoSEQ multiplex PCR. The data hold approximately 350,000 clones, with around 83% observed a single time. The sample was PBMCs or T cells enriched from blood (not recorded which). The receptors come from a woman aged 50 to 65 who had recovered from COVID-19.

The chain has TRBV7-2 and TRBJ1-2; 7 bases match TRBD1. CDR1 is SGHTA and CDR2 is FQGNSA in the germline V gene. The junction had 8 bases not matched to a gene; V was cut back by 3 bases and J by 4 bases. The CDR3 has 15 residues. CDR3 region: CASSFGTVSSYGYTF. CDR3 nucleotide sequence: TGTGCCAGCAGCTTCGGGACAGTATCAAGCTATGGCTACACCTTC.

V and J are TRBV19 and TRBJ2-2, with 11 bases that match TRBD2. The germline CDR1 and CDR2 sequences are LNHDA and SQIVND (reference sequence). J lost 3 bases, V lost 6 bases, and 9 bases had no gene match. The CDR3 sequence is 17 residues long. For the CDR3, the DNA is TGTGCCAGTAGCGATAAACTAGCGGGAGTATACACCGGGGAGCTGTTTTTT. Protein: CASSDKLAGVYTGELFF.

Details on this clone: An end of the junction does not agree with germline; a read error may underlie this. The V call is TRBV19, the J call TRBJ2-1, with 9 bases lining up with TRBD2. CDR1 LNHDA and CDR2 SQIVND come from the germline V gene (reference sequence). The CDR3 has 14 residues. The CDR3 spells CASSMGSGSGGTLF. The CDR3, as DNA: TGTGCCAGTAGTATGGGTAGCGGGAGTGGAGGAACCCTCTTC.

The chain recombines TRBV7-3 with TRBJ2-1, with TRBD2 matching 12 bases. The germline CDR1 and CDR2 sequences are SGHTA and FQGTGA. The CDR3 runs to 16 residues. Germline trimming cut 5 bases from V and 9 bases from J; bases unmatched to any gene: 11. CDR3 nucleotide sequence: TGTGCCAGCAGCAGGGATAGGACTAGCGGGAAAGCTGAGCAGTTCTTC. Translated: CASSRDRTSGKAEQFF.

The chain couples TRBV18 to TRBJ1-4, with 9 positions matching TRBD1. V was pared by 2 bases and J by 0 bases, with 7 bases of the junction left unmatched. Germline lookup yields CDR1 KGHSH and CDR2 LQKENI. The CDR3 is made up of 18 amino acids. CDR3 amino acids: CASSPFWTGATTNEKLFF. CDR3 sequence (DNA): TGTGCCAGCTCACCATTCTGGACAGGGGCGACAACTAATGAAAAACTGTTTTTT. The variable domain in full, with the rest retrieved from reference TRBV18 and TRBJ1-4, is NAGVMQNPRHLVRRRGQEARLRCSPMKGHSHVYWYRQLPEEGLKFMVYLQKENIIDESGMPKERFSAEFPKEGPSILRIQQVVRGDSAAYFCASSPFWTGATTNEKLFFGSGTQLSVL.

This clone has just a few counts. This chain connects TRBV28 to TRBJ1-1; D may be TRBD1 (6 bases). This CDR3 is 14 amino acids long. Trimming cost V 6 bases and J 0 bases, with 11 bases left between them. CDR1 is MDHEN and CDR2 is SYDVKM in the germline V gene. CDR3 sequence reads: CASRRDILNTEAFF. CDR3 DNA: TGTGCCAGCAGACGGGACATACTGAACACTGAAGCTTTCTTT. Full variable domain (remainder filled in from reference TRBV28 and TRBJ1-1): DVKVTQSSRYLVKRTGEKVFLECVQDMDHENMFWYRQDPGLGLRLIYFSYDVKMKEKGDIPEGYSVSREKKERFSLILESASTNQTSMYLCASRRDILNTEAFFGQGTRLTVV.

In DNA, the CDR3 is TGTGCCAGTACCCCTCAGACGCGTAGCGGTGGCTACACCTTC. Protein: CASTPQTRSGGYTF. The chain employs TRBV19 and TRBJ1-2; D is uncertain. The CDR3 consists of 14 residues. Germline lookup yields CDR1 LNHDA and CDR2 SQIVND (reference sequence). V was trimmed by 7 bases and J by 7 bases, leaving 19 bases between them.

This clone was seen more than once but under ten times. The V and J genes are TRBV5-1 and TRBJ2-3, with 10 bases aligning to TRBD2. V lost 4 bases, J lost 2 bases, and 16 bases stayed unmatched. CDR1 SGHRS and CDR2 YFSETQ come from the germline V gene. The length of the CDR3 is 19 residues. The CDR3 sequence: CASSRQPQRAGGATDTQYF. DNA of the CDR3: TGCGCCAGCAGCCGTCAACCTCAGAGAGCGGGGGGGGCCACAGATACGCAGTATTTT.

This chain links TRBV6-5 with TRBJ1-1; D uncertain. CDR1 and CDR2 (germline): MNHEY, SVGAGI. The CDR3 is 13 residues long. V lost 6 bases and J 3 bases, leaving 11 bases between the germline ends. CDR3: CASSLWRDTEAFF. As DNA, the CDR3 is TGTGCCAGCAGCCTTTGGCGGGACACTGAAGCTTTCTTT.

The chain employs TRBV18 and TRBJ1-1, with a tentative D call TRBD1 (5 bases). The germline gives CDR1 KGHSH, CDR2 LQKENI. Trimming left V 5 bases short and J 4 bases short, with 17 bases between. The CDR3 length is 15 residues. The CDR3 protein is CASSYAGGASTEAFF. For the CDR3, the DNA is TGTGCCAGCTCATACGCCGGGGGAGCAAGCACTGAAGCTTTCTTT.

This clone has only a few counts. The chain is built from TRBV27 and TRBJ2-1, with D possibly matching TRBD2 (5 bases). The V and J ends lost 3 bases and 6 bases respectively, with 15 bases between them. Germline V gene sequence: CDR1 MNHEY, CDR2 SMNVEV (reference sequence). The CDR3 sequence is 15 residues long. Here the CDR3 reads CASSFTLSGSNEQFF. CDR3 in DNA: TGTGCCAGCAGTTTCACTTTATCGGGGTCCAATGAGCAGTTCTTC.

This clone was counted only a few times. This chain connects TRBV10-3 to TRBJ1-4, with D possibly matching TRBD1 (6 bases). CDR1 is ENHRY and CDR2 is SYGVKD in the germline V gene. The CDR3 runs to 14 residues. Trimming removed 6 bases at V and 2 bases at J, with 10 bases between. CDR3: CAISAQGTNEKLFF. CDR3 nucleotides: TGTGCCATCAGCGCACAGGGTACTAATGAAAAACTGTTTTTT.

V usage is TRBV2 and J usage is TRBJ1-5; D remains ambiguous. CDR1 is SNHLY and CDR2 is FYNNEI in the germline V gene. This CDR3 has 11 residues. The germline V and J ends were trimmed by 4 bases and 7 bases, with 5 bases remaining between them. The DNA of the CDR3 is TGTGCCAGCAGTGCGGGACAGCCCCAGCATTTT. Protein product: CASSAGQPQHF.

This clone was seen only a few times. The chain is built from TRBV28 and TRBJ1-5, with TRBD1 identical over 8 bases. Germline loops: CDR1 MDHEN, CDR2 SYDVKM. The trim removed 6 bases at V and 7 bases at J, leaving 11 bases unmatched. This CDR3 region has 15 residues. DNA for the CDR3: TGTGCCAGCAGGGGGTGGGCAGGGGGCAGCCAGCCCCAGCATTTT. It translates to CASRGWAGGSQPQHF.

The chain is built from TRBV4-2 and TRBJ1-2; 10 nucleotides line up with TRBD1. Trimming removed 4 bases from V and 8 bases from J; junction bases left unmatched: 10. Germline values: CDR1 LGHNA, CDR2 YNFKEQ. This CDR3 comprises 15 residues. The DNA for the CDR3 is TGTGCCAGCAGCCTCAATGACAGGGGGCTATGGGGCTACACCTTC. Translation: CASSLNDRGLWGYTF.